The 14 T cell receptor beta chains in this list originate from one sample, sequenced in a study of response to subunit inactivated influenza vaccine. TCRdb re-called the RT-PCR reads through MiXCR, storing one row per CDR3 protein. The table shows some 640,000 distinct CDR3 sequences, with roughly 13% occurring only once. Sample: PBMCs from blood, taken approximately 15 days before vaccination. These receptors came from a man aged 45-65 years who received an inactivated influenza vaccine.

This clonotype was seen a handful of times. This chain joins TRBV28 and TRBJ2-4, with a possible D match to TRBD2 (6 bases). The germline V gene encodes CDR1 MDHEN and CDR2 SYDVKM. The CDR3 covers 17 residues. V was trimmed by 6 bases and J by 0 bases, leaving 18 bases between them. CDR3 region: CASSLSGSAGAKNIQYF. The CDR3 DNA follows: TGTGCCAGCAGCCTGTCCGGGAGCGCTGGAGCCAAAAACATTCAGTACTTC.

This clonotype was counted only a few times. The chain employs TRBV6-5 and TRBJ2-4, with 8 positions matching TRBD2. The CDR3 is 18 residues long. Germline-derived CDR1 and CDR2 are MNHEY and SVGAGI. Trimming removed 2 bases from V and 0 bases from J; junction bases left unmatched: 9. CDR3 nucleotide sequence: TGTGCCAGCAGTTACCTCGGGGGGGCCAATATAGCCAAAAACATTCAGTACTTC. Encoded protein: CASSYLGGANIAKNIQYF.

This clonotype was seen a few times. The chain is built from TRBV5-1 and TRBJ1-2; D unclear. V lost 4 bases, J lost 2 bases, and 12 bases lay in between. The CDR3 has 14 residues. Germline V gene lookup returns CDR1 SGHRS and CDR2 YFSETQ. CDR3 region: CASSPLERNYGYTF. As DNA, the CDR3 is TGCGCCAGCAGCCCGTTAGAGAGGAACTATGGCTACACCTTC.

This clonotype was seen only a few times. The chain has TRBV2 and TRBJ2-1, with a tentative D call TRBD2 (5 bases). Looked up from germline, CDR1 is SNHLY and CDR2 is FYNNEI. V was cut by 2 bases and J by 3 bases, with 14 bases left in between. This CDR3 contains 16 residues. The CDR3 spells CASSELPSGLYNEQFF. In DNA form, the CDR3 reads TGTGCCAGCAGTGAACTCCCGAGCGGACTCTACAATGAGCAGTTCTTC. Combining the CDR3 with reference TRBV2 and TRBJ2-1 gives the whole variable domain EPEVTQTPSHQVTQMGQEVILRCVPISNHLYFYWYRQILGQKVEFLVSFYNNEISEKSEIFDDQFSVERPDGSNFTLKIRSTKLEDSAMYFCASSELPSGLYNEQFFGPGTRLTVL.

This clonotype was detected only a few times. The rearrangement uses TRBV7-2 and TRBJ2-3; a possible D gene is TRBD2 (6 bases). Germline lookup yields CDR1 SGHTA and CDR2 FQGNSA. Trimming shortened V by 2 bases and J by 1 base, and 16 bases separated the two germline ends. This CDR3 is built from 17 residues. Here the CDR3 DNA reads TGTGCCAGCAGCTTATCATTCGGGGGTCCGGGCACAGATACGCAGTATTTT. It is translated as CASSLSFGGPGTDTQYF.

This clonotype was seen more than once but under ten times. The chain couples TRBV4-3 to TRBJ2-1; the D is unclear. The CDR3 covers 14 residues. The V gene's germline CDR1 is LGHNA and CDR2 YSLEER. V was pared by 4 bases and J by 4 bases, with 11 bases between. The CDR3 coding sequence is TGCGCCAGCAGCCCGAATGGACCTTACAATGAGCAGTTCTTC. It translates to CASSPNGPYNEQFF.

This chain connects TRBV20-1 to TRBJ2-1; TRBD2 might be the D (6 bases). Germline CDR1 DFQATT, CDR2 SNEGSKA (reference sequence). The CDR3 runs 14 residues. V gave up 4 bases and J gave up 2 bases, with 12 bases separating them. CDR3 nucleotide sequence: TGCAGTGCTATTCCCAGGGAGGCCTACAATGAGCAGTTCTTC. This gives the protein CSAIPREAYNEQFF.

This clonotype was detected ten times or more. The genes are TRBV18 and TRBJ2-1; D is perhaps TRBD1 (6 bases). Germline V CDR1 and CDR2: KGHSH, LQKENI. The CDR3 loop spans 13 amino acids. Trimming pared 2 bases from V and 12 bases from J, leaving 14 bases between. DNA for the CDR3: TGTGCCAGCTCACCAGGGGACAATCTTAGGCAGTTCTTC. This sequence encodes CASSPGDNLRQFF.

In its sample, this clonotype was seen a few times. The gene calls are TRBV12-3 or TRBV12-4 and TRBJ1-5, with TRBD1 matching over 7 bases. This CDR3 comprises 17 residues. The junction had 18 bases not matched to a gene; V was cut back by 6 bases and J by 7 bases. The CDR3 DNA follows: TGTGCCAGCAGCCAGACAGGGAGCCTTCTTTCGGAACAGCCCCAGCATTTT. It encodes CASSQTGSLLSEQPQHF.

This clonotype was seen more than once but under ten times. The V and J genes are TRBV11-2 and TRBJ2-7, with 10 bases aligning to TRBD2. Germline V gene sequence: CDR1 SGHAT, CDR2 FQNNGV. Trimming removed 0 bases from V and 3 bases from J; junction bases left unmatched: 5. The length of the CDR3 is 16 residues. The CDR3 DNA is TGTGCCAGCAGCTTAGATCTTGCTAGCGGGAGCTACGAGCAGTACTTC. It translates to CASSLDLASGSYEQYF.

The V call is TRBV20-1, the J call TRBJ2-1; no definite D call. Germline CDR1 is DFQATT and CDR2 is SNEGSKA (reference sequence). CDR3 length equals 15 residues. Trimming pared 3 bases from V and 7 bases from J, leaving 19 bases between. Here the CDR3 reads CSARGLNSQKNEQFF. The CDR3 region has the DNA TGCAGTGCTAGGGGTTTAAACAGTCAAAAGAATGAGCAGTTCTTC.

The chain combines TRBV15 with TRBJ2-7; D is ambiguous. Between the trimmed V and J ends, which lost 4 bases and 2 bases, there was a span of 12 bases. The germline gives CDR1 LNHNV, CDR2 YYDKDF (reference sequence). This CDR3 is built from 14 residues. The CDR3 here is CATSTMSGTYEQYF. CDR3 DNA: TGTGCCACCAGCACTATGTCCGGTACCTACGAGCAGTACTTC. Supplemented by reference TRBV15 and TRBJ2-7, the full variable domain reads DAMVIQNPRYQVTQFGKPVTLSCSQTLNHNVMYWYQQKSSQAPKLLFHYYDKDFNNEADTPDNFQSRRPNTSFCFLDIRSPGLGDTAMYLCATSTMSGTYEQYFGPGTRLTVT.

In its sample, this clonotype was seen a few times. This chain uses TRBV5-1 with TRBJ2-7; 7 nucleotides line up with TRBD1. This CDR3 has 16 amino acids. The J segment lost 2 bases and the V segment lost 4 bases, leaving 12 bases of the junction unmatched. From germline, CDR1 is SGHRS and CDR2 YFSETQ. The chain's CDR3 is CASSQPPGQPAYEQYF. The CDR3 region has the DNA TGCGCCAGCAGCCAACCTCCGGGACAGCCTGCCTACGAGCAGTACTTC.

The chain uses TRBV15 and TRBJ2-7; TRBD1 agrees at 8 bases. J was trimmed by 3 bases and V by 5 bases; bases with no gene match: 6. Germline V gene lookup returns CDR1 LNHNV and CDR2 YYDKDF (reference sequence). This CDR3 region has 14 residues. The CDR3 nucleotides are TGTGCCACCAGCGTAAGACAGGGGTACTACGAGCAGTACTTC. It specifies CATSVRQGYYEQYF.